One and the same sample provided the 20 T cell receptor beta chains below, sequenced in a study of T cell clonality in common variable immunodeficiency. Study observations and caveats: Fewer deletions and N-nucleotide insertions were reportedly seen in common variable immunodeficiency TCR beta sequences.

These TCRs are of unknown antigen specificity. The assay was immunoSEQ multiplex PCR, and TCRdb's table has in-frame clones only and misses some. The sample is made up of tens of thousands of clones, none counted only once. The specimen sequenced was peripheral blood mononuclear cells. Every receptor here comes from a human donor with common variable immunodeficiency.

This clone turned up a few times. The read stops 3 residues short of the end of the CDR3; the missing end is completed from the germline J gene. The chain is built from TRBV19 and TRBJ1-6, with 9 bases identical to TRBD1. The V gene end was trimmed by 11 bases and the J gene end by 9 bases; junction bases not matched to a gene: 17. Germline values: CDR1 LNHDA, CDR2 SQIVND (reference sequence). The CDR3 spans 16 residues. CDR3 amino acids: CASRDREESAGSPLHF. The sequenced CDR3 bases are TGTGCCTCCCGGGACAGGGAAGAGTCGGCGGGTTCACCC.

This clone was recorded many times. The read falls 3 residues short of the CDR3 end, and the missing part is taken from the germline J gene. The chain combines TRBV12-3 or TRBV12-4 with TRBJ2-3, with D unclear. The CDR3 has 12 residues. V was shortened by 7 bases and J by 4 bases, with 9 bases between the two germline ends. The chain's CDR3 is CASTTYPDTQYF. The part of the CDR3 DNA that was read is TGTGCCAGCACCACATACCCAGATACG.

A word on this clone: The CDR3 is cut off 3 residues early in the read; its end comes from the germline J gene. The gene calls are TRBV2 and TRBJ2-5; 9 bases agree with TRBD2. The CDR3 is 14 amino acids. V dropped 6 bases and J dropped 5; count of bases not matched to a gene: 7. CDR1 is SNHLY, CDR2 FYNNEI, per germline. This CDR3 reads CASRGTSLGETQYF. CDR3 bases read: TGTGCCAGCAGAGGGACTAGCCTGGGTGAGACC.

This clone was seen at least ten times. The CDR3 extends 3 residues past the end of the read, so its final part is completed from the germline J gene. The chain combines TRBV20-1 with TRBJ1-2; 8 nucleotides line up with TRBD1. The V gene's germline CDR1 is DFQATT and CDR2 SNEGSKA (reference sequence). The CDR3 extends over 13 amino acids. Trimming removed 5 bases from V and 7 bases from J; junction bases left unmatched: 9. The CDR3 protein is CSASRQGRSGYTF. Incomplete CDR3 DNA: TGCAGTGCTTCTCGACAGGGGAGGTCTGGC.

This clone has ten or more counts. The read is 3 residues too short to cover the CDR3 end, so that end is filled in from the germline J gene. The V call is TRBV2, the J call TRBJ1-1, with D unresolved. This CDR3 contains 11 residues. V was clipped by 3 bases and J by 7 bases, with 6 bases between them. Germline V gene data show CDR1 as SNHLY and CDR2 as FYNNEI. The CDR3: CASSDLLEAFF. Partial CDR3 DNA: TGTGCCAGCAGTGACCTCCTTGAA.

This clone was counted ten times or more. The read is 3 residues too short to cover the CDR3 end, so that end is filled in from the germline J gene. V gene TRBV20-1 combines with J gene TRBJ1-1, with 9 positions matching TRBD1. Trimming removed 1 base from V and 4 bases from J; junction bases left unmatched: 13. This CDR3 comprises 17 residues. Germline assignment: CDR1 DFQATT and CDR2 SNEGSKA (reference sequence). The CDR3 DNA, read in part, is TGCAGTGCTAGAGCAACATCGGGACAGGGCTTAGGCACTGAA. Amino acid sequence: CSARATSGQGLGTE. The CDR3, in full, reads CSARATSGQGLGTEAFF.

This clone was seen at least ten times. The read is 3 residues too short to cover the CDR3 end, so that end is filled in from the germline J gene. The chain is built from TRBV20-1 and TRBJ2-1, with TRBD1 identical over 8 bases. Germline V CDR1 and CDR2: DFQATT, SNEGSKA (reference sequence). This CDR3 contains 14 residues. With V trimmed by 1 base and J by 4 bases, 3 bases remained unmatched. The CDR3 reads CSARVRGLYNEQFF. CDR3 DNA, as far as it was read: TGCAGTGCTAGAGTCAGGGGGCTATACAATGAG.

This clone was counted between two and nine times. The CDR3 end lies 3 residues beyond the end of the read and is filled in from the germline J gene. The rearrangement joins TRBV6-1 to TRBJ1-5; D remains unclear. Trimming shortened V by 3 bases and J by 2 bases, and 8 bases separated the two germline ends. Germline CDR1 reads MNHNS; CDR2 reads SASEGT. There are 14 residues in the CDR3. Here the CDR3 reads CASSDTLGNQPQHF. CDR3 DNA (partial): TGTGCCAGCAGTGATACACTAGGCAATCAGCCC.

This clone appeared a few times. The read is 3 residues too short to cover the CDR3 end, so that end is filled in from the germline J gene. V is TRBV7-2 and J is TRBJ1-2; 10 bases line up with TRBD1. Trimming at V came to 5 bases and at J to 3 bases, leaving 6 bases not matched to a gene. CDR3 length: 15 residues. CDR1 and CDR2 (germline): SGHTA, FQGNSA. The CDR3 bases that were read are TGTGCCAGCAGCACCTCCGGGACAGGGGACTATGGC. It translates to CASSTSGTGDYG. The complete CDR3 sequence is CASSTSGTGDYGYTF.

This clone occurred many times. Partial CDR3 DNA: TGCAGCGCCAATAAGGGGGGGCAAGAGACC. Translating it yields CSANKGGQET. The complete CDR3 protein is CSANKGGQETQYF. V and J are TRBV29-1 and TRBJ2-5; D is perhaps TRBD2 (7 bases). The DNA ends 3 residues before the CDR3 does, and the rest of the CDR3 is filled in from the germline J gene. V lost 7 bases and J 2 bases, leaving 14 bases between the germline ends. The V gene's germline CDR1 is SQVTM and CDR2 ANQGSEA. The CDR3 length is 13 residues.

This clone was observed many times. Sequencing ends 3 residues short of the CDR3 end; the germline J gene provides the rest. The chain recombines TRBV29-1 with TRBJ1-1, with TRBD1 matching 9 bases. Germline-derived CDR1 and CDR2 are SQVTM and ANQGSEA. This CDR3 contains 11 residues. CDR3 protein: CSVGTGEEAFF. The sequenced part of the CDR3 DNA is TGCAGCGTTGGGACAGGGGAGGAA.

This clone showed up many times. The sequenced part of the CDR3 DNA is TGTGCCAGCTCACCACCCACAGGCGGTCAAGAGACC. This sequence encodes CASSPPTGGQET. The complete CDR3 protein is CASSPPTGGQETQYF. The rearrangement joins TRBV18 to TRBJ2-5; tentative D call: TRBD1 (5 bases). The read finishes 3 residues shy of the CDR3 end, and the germline J gene is used to complete it. Trimming removed 0 bases at V and 2 bases at J, with 10 bases between. CDR1 and CDR2 (germline): KGHSH, LQKENI. This CDR3 is built from 15 residues.

With regard to this clone: The CDR3 end is not reached by the read, which stops 3 residues before it; the germline J gene fills it in. V usage is TRBV7-6 and J usage is TRBJ2-1, with 12 bases aligning to TRBD2. With V trimmed by 7 bases and J by 2 bases, 9 bases remained unmatched. The CDR3 contains 17 residues. Per the germline V gene, CDR1 is SGHVS and CDR2 is FNYEAQ. The DNA read from the CDR3 is TGTGCCAGCACCCGACCGGCTAGCGGGGGGGCCTACAATGAG. It encodes CASTRPASGGAYNE. The whole CDR3 protein is CASTRPASGGAYNEQFF.

This clone was counted many times. The read ends 3 residues early relative to the CDR3; the germline J gene fills the gap. The V call is TRBV19, the J call TRBJ2-1, with 9 bases lining up with TRBD2. With 9 bases clipped from V and 6 bases from J, the junction kept 9 bases outside the gene matches. The CDR3 sequence is 14 residues long. CDR1 LNHDA and CDR2 SQIVND come from the germline V gene (reference sequence). CDR3: CASGAGRGGNEQFF. Incomplete CDR3 DNA: TGTGCCAGCGGGGCGGGGCGGGGGGGCAATGAG.

About this clone: The observed sequence ends 3 residues before the CDR3 terminus, with the missing tail filled in from the germline J gene. V usage is TRBV7-6 and J usage is TRBJ1-4, with 10 bases fitting TRBD1. The CDR3 has 15 amino acids. Germline V gives CDR1 SGHVS, CDR2 FNYEAQ. V trimming: 5 bases; J trimming: 8 bases; junction bases outside the gene matches: 8. The covered CDR3 bases are TGTGCCAGCAGCGAGGGGACAGGGGAGGAGGAAAAA. Translated: CASSEGTGEEEK. In full, the CDR3 reads CASSEGTGEEEKLFF. The full variable domain, in which reference TRBV7-6 and TRBJ1-4 provide the parts outside the CDR3, is GAGVSQSPRYKVTKRGQDVALRCDPISGHVSLYWYRQALGQGPEFLTYFNYEAQQDKSGLPNDRFSAERPEGSISTLTIQRTEQRDSAMYRCASSEGTGEEEKLFFGSGTQLSVL.

This clone has a count of ten or more. The read ends 3 residues shy of where the CDR3 ends; the end is completed using the germline J gene. J is TRBJ1-1 and V is TRBV11-2; 7 bases agree with TRBD1. V was pared by 5 bases and J by 3 bases, with 9 bases of the junction left unmatched. In germline, CDR1 is SGHAT, CDR2 FQNNGV. The CDR3 extends over 15 amino acids. The CDR3 here is CASSATGVGDTEAFF. CDR3 DNA (partial): TGTGCCAGCAGCGCTACAGGGGTGGGCGACACTGAA.

This clone was counted a few times. The read ends 3 residues early relative to the CDR3; the germline J gene fills the gap. The chain has TRBV7-8 and TRBJ1-1; no definite D call. Per the germline V gene, CDR1 is SGHVS and CDR2 is FQNEAQ. V lost 1 base and J 0 bases, leaving 3 bases between the germline ends. The CDR3 runs to 13 residues. The CDR3 region is CASSLVVNTEAFF. CDR3 bases read: TGTGCCAGCAGCTTAGTCGTGAACACTGAA. Together with reference TRBV7-8 and TRBJ1-1, the CDR3 gives the full variable domain: GAGVSQSPRYKVAKRGQDVALRCDPISGHVSLFWYQQALGQGPEFLTYFQNEAQLDKSGLPSDRFFAERPEGSVSTLKIQRTQQEDSAVYLCASSLVVNTEAFFGQGTRLTVV.

In the case of this clone: The read terminates 3 residues before the CDR3 end, so the remaining end is supplied by the germline J gene. The genes are TRBV2 and TRBJ1-4; D gene ambiguous. The CDR3 contains 14 residues. Germline lookup yields CDR1 SNHLY and CDR2 FYNNEI. V lost 10 bases and J 2 bases, leaving 14 bases between the germline ends. The CDR3 here is CATAFSRTNEKLFF. The CDR3 DNA, read in part, is TGTGCCACCGCTTTTTCCCGGACTAATGAAAAA. The whole variable domain, remainder taken from reference TRBV2 and TRBJ1-4, is EPEVTQTPSHQVTQMGQEVILRCVPISNHLYFYWYRQILGQKVEFLVSFYNNEISEKSEIFDDQFSVERPDGSNFTLKIRSTKLEDSAMYFCATAFSRTNEKLFFGSGTQLSVL.

The covered CDR3 bases are TGTGCCAGCTCACCTGCTTCTAGCGGGGGCCCGGGCGAG. Translating gives CASSPASSGGPGE. The CDR3 in its entirety is CASSPASSGGPGEQYF. This sequence joins TRBV18 and TRBJ2-7; 10 bases map to TRBD2. With the read ending 3 residues before the CDR3 end, the germline J gene is used to fill in that end. J lost 6 bases, V lost 3 bases, and 11 bases had no gene match. CDR3 size: 16 residues. Per germline, CDR1 KGHSH and CDR2 LQKENI.

This clone occurred a few times. The read gets to within 3 residues of the CDR3 end, and the germline J gene fills in the rest. The chain is built from TRBV5-6 and TRBJ2-7; D is uncertain. Deletions cut 2 bases from V and 3 bases from J, with 9 bases between. Germline V gene lookup returns CDR1 SGHDT and CDR2 YYEEEE. This CDR3 is 13 amino acids long. The CDR3 region is CASSLWLIYEQYF. The sequenced part of the CDR3 DNA is TGTGCCAGCAGCTTATGGCTCATCTACGAG. Combining the CDR3 with reference TRBV5-6 and TRBJ2-7 gives the whole variable domain DAGVTQSPTHLIKTRGQQVTLRCSPKSGHDTVSWYQQALGQGPQFIFQYYEEEERQRGNFPDRFSGHQFPNYSSELNVNALLLGDSALYLCASSLWLIYEQYFGPGTRLTVT.